The clone carrying this T cell receptor beta chain was seen a handful of times. Antigen: not known. cDNA libraries for TCR alpha and TCR beta, carrying sample barcodes and UMIs, came from 5'RACE with constant-segment primers. Each CDR3 protein is one row after TCRdb ran MiXCR on the 5' RACE reads. The repertoire holds 250,000 to 350,000 distinct CDR3 sequences, with roughly 21% as singletons. The data stem from a study of T-cell memory formation after mild COVID-19. The study, taken as a whole, reports: Later expanders leaned CD4+, whereas day 15 to 85 contracting clones were balanced CD4/CD8. CD4+ contracting clones lay mainly in CM and EM, CD8+ ones in EMRA.

Germline V gene sequence: CDR1 LNHNV, CDR2 YYDKDF (reference sequence). Trimming took 0 bases from V and 1 from J, leaving 7 bases between them. The CDR3 covers 14 residues. The TCR originated in a man aged 18 to 29 who had mild COVID-19 (a few samples of this study predate the infection). Cell type and time point are not known. The sample consisted of PBMCs or a T cell subset sorted from them (not recorded which). The chain carries TRBV15 and TRBJ2-7; D unclear. The chain's CDR3 is CATSRERQSYEQYF. The CDR3 DNA reads as TGTGCCACCAGCAGAGAGCGGCAGTCCTACGAGCAGTACTTC.